A selection of T cell receptor beta chains follows, all from one sample in a study of blood T cell repertoires in COVID-19. Profiled with immunoSEQ multiplex PCR; TCRdb holds only in-frame clones, not every one. The repertoire includes tens of thousands of clones, approximately 91% of them detected once, and over 3% sits in the top ten. Sequenced input: peripheral blood. These receptors originate from a human donor in a cohort sampled during active COVID-19. CDR3s include the opening cysteine and the closing phenylalanine or tryptophan. The D gene is left open where the match is weak. The size entry is marked missing in some rows and otherwise reads once, few, many or a size class.

v_call	j_call	clone_size	d_call	cdr3_length	cdr3_aa	cdr3_nt
TRBV3-1/TRBV3-2	TRBJ1-2	-	-	13	CASSPEGFYGYTF	TGTGCCAGCAGCCCGGAGGGCTTCTATGGCTACACCTTC
TRBV5-4	TRBJ1-1	-	TRBD1	15	CASELLQGGNTEAFF	TGTGCCAGCGAACTCCTCCAGGGGGGGAACACTGAAGCTTTCTTT
TRBV5-6	TRBJ1-4	-	-	11	CASSRGEKLFF	TGTGCCAGCAGCCGGGGGGAAAAACTGTTTTTT
TRBV6-5	TRBJ2-1	-	-	14	CAVSNGGVLNEQFF	TGTGCCGTCTCCAACGGCGGGGTTCTGAATGAGCAGTTCTTC
TRBV6-5	TRBJ2-3	-	-	14	CASSLSGRKDTQYF	TGTGCCAGCAGTTTAAGCGGACGGAAAGATACGCAGTATTTT
TRBV28	TRBJ1-1	-	-	13	CASSGNRYSEAFF	TGTGCCAGCAGTGGGAACAGGTACTCTGAAGCTTTCTTT
TRBV7-6	TRBJ2-3	-	-	18	CASSLRNRLAAPTDTQYF	TGTGCCAGCAGCTTAAGGAACCGTCTTGCGGCTCCCACAGATACGCAGTATTTT
TRBV5-1	TRBJ2-2	-	-	15	CASSVLSANTGELFF	TGCGCCAGCAGCGTACTGAGCGCGAACACCGGGGAGCTGTTTTTT
TRBV28	TRBJ2-7	-	-	14	CASSLAGLRYEQYF	TGTGCCAGCAGTTTAGCGGGACTTCGATACGAGCAGTACTTC
TRBV5-6	TRBJ2-5	-	TRBD1	14	CASSNLRTGGTQYF	TGTGCCAGCAGTAACCTGAGGACAGGGGGGACCCAGTACTTC
TRBV5-8	TRBJ1-1	-	-	14	CASRFDRWDTEAFF	TGTGCCAGCAGGTTCGACAGGTGGGACACTGAAGCTTTCTTT
TRBV3-1/TRBV3-2	TRBJ1-2	-	-	16	CASSHPYDSLFSGYTF	TGTGCCAGCAGCCACCCATATGACAGCCTGTTTAGCGGCTACACCTTC
TRBV5-1	TRBJ1-1	-	TRBD1	13	CASSSISDRTAFF	TGCGCCAGCAGCTCAATCTCGGACAGGACGGCTTTCTTT
TRBV5-1	TRBJ2-3	-	-	14	CASSLGQGLDTQYF	TGCGCCAGCAGCTTGGGGCAGGGGTTAGATACGCAGTATTTT
TRBV11-2	TRBJ1-5	few	-	16	CASSLDSGNSNQPQHF	TGTGCCAGCAGCTTAGACTCAGGGAATAGCAATCAGCCCCAGCATTTT
TRBV24-1	TRBJ2-3	-	-	18	CATRGQGPAGVSTDTQYF	TGTGCCACCAGGGGACAGGGCCCAGCGGGGGTGAGCACAGATACGCAGTATTTT
TRBV7-2	TRBJ1-5	-	TRBD1	14	CASSIRDRDQPQHF	TGTGCCAGCAGCATCCGGGACAGGGATCAGCCCCAGCATTTT
TRBV28	TRBJ2-2	-	-	15	CASSRIRPGTGELFF	TGTGCCAGCAGTCGAATAAGGCCCGGGACCGGGGAGCTGTTTTTT
TRBV7-2	TRBJ1-4	-	TRBD1	15	CASSLGGQGHEKLFF	TGTGCCAGCAGCTTAGGGGGACAGGGTCATGAAAAACTGTTTTTT
TRBV24-1	TRBJ2-2	-	-	16	CATSETGIGRTGELFF	TGTGCCACCAGTGAAACAGGGATAGGTAGAACCGGGGAGCTGTTTTTT
TRBV2	TRBJ1-3	-	-	12	CASRENTNTIYF	TGTGCCAGCAGGGAGAATACGAACACCATATATTTT
TRBV6-5	TRBJ2-3	-	TRBD2	15	CASSRTSGDTDTQYF	TGTGCCAGCTCCAGGACTAGCGGGGACACAGATACGCAGTATTTT
TRBV7-2	TRBJ1-3	-	-	16	CASSLANRARGNTIYF	TGTGCCAGCAGCTTAGCTAACAGGGCGAGGGGAAACACCATATATTTT
TRBV25-1	TRBJ1-1	-	TRBD1	12	CARNRGNTEAFF	TGTGCCAGGAACAGGGGGAACACTGAAGCTTTCTTT
TRBV12-3/TRBV12-4	TRBJ2-2	-	-	13	CASRKTDTGELFF	TGTGCCAGCAGGAAAACGGACACCGGGGAGCTGTTTTTT
TRBV19	TRBJ1-5	-	TRBD1	13	CASRDRGNQPQHF	TGTGCCAGTAGGGACAGGGGAAATCAGCCCCAGCATTTT
TRBV7-2	TRBJ2-3	-	-	16	CASSLAGTQHTDTQYF	TGTGCCAGCAGCTTAGCTGGGACACAACACACAGATACGCAGTATTTT
TRBV9	TRBJ2-2	-	-	14	CASRGLRNTGELFF	TGTGCCAGCAGGGGACTGAGGAACACCGGGGAGCTGTTTTTT
TRBV6-5	TRBJ2-1	-	TRBD1	15	CASRTGEVESNEQFF	TGTGCCAGCAGGACAGGGGAAGTCGAATCTAATGAGCAGTTCTTC
TRBV7-6	TRBJ1-6	-	-	16	CASSLSNRASNSPLHF	TGTGCCAGCAGCTTGAGTAACAGGGCGAGTAATTCACCCCTCCACTTT
TRBV27	TRBJ1-1	few	-	13	CASSLTWGERAFF	TGTGCCAGCAGCCTGACTTGGGGGGAAAGAGCTTTCTTT
TRBV28	TRBJ1-5	-	-	12	CASSGQVQPQHF	TGTGCCAGCAGTGGGCAGGTTCAGCCCCAGCATTTT
TRBV3-1/TRBV3-2	TRBJ2-7	-	-	17	CASSLAPGLASSYEQYF	TGTGCCAGCAGCCTCGCCCCTGGGCTAGCGTCCTCCTACGAGCAGTACTTC